Each of the 24 T cell receptor beta chains below was sequenced from the same sample in a study of technical replicates of blood from a few donors (dated by TCRdb to 2016 to 2017). Preparation of the library involved the immunoSEQ multiplex PCR assay. This immuneACCESS table, as held by TCRdb, lists in-frame sequences with V and J called but not all clones. Of the missing ones, under half trace to an unresolved V gene in checked studies; the others have no known cause. Here the sample has tens of thousands of clones; 85% to 95% occur a single time. 0.2% to 0.25% of the sample is in the top ten clones. The sample was T cells isolated from PBMCs. Receptor source: a human donor in good health.

The rearrangement links TRBV18 to TRBJ2-7, with a possible D match to TRBD1 (5 bases). Trimming pared 2 bases from V and 2 bases from J, leaving 7 bases between. The germline V gene encodes CDR1 KGHSH and CDR2 LQKENI. This CDR3 spans 13 amino acids. The CDR3 DNA follows: TGTGCCAGCTCACCATCAGGGACCTACGAGCAGTACTTC. It translates to CASSPSGTYEQYF.

In its sample, this clone was seen once. J is TRBJ2-1 and V is TRBV7-8; D is perhaps TRBD1 (6 bases). This CDR3 is 17 amino acids long. Germline CDR1 and CDR2: SGHVS and FQNEAQ. V was pared by 5 bases and J by 1 base, with 18 bases between. The CDR3 region is CASSINNRERSYNEQFF. The CDR3 bases are TGTGCCAGCAGCATAAACAACAGGGAGAGATCCTACAATGAGCAGTTCTTC.

The rearrangement uses TRBV5-1 and TRBJ2-7; D might be TRBD1 (7 bases). Per the germline V gene, CDR1 is SGHRS and CDR2 is YFSETQ. V was pared by 1 base and J by 4 bases, with 18 bases between. This CDR3 has 16 amino acids. The CDR3 DNA follows: TGCGCCAGCAGCTTGAGTGGGACAGCGCGGGAATACGAGCAGTACTTC. It encodes CASSLSGTAREYEQYF.

The CDR3 protein is CASQRSGTGDTEAFF. CDR3 DNA sequence: TGTGCCAGCCAGAGGAGTGGGACAGGGGACACTGAAGCTTTCTTT. The V and J genes are TRBV7-9 and TRBJ1-1, with 10 bases identical to TRBD1. This CDR3 comprises 15 residues. Germline loops: CDR1 SEHNR, CDR2 FQNEAQ (reference sequence). J gave up 3 bases and V 8 bases, and 9 bases lay outside the gene matches.

This chain links TRBV9 with TRBJ1-1; no reliable D call. The CDR3 is made up of 12 amino acids. Trimming pared 0 bases from V and 8 bases from J, leaving 8 bases between. Germline lookup yields CDR1 SGDLS and CDR2 YYNGEE. The CDR3 spells CASSVAEGEAFF. CDR3 nucleotides: TGTGCCAGCAGCGTAGCGGAGGGCGAAGCTTTCTTT.

The rearrangement uses TRBV5-6 and TRBJ1-2, with a tentative D call TRBD1 (6 bases). V lost 5 bases and J lost 5, with 16 bases in between. Per the germline V gene, CDR1 is SGHDT and CDR2 is YYEEEE. This CDR3 has 14 residues. The chain's CDR3 is CASSQGGTRYGYTF. The CDR3 DNA sequence: TGTGCCAGCAGTCAAGGGGGAACGAGGTATGGCTACACCTTC.

The gene calls are TRBV20-1 and TRBJ2-5; no reliable D call. The CDR3 totals 10 residues. Between the trimmed V and J ends, which lost 3 bases and 4 bases, there was a span of 3 bases. In germline, CDR1 is DFQATT, CDR2 SNEGSKA (reference sequence). The CDR3 DNA is TGCAGTGCTAGGGCAGAGACCCAGTACTTC. Its protein is CSARAETQYF.

The chain uses TRBV5-1 and TRBJ1-5, with D perhaps TRBD1 (5 bases). The CDR3 is made up of 15 amino acids. Germline-derived CDR1 and CDR2 are SGHRS and YFSETQ. V was clipped by 4 bases and J by 3 bases, with 14 bases between them. The CDR3 sequence is CASSREAGSNQPQHF. CDR3 nucleotides: TGCGCCAGCAGCCGGGAGGCAGGGTCCAATCAGCCCCAGCATTTT.

This chain uses TRBV29-1 with TRBJ1-2; 8 positions match TRBD1. This CDR3 has 14 amino acids. Per germline, CDR1 SQVTM and CDR2 ANQGSEA. V gave up 4 bases and J gave up 5 bases; unmatched junction bases: 9. The CDR3 reads CSVGATGGGYGYTF. CDR3 DNA sequence: TGCAGCGTTGGCGCCACAGGGGGAGGGTATGGCTACACCTTC.

A few counts support this clone. This rearrangement joins TRBV6-5 to TRBJ1-1; TRBD1 matches 9 bases. Per the germline V gene, CDR1 is MNHEY and CDR2 is SVGAGI. The length of the CDR3 is 13 residues. J was trimmed by 4 bases and V by 6 bases; bases with no gene match: 3. DNA of the CDR3: TGTGCCAGCAGGGGACAGGGCCCCACTGAAGCTTTCTTT. It specifies CASRGQGPTEAFF.

V is TRBV7-8 and J is TRBJ2-2; TRBD1 matches 7 bases. Germline-derived CDR1 and CDR2 are SGHVS and FQNEAQ. Trimming removed 1 base from V and 3 bases from J; junction bases left unmatched: 11. This CDR3 contains 18 residues. The CDR3 nucleotides read TGTGCCAGCAGCTTAGTCGGTTCGACAGGGACCCACACCGGGGAGCTGTTTTTT. Its translation: CASSLVGSTGTHTGELFF. Based on the CDR3 plus reference TRBV7-8 and TRBJ2-2, the full variable domain is GAGVSQSPRYKVAKRGQDVALRCDPISGHVSLFWYQQALGQGPEFLTYFQNEAQLDKSGLPSDRFFAERPEGSVSTLKIQRTQQEDSAVYLCASSLVGSTGTHTGELFFGEGSRLTVL.

This clone was observed a single time. The chain has TRBV9 and TRBJ1-1, with D possibly matching TRBD1 (5 bases). This CDR3 is built from 15 residues. V gave up 0 bases and J gave up 4 bases, with 13 bases separating them. Looked up from germline, CDR1 is SGDLS and CDR2 is YYNGEE. In DNA form, the CDR3 reads TGTGCCAGCAGCGTAGTGGGGGGGACGGCCACTGAAGCTTTCTTT. This encodes CASSVVGGTATEAFF.

This chain links TRBV11-2 with TRBJ2-5; D is perhaps TRBD2 (6 bases). Germline V gene sequence: CDR1 SGHAT, CDR2 FQNNGV. The V end lost 5 bases, the J end lost 5 bases, and 21 bases lay between the germline ends. The CDR3 has 16 amino acids. CDR3 nucleotide sequence: TGTGCCAGCAGCCGGGGCCCCCGCGGGATGGGCGAGACCCAGTACTTC. Translating gives CASSRGPRGMGETQYF.

The chain employs TRBV28 and TRBJ1-1, with a weak D call TRBD1 (5 bases). Between the trimmed V and J ends, which lost 2 bases and 3 bases, there was a span of 13 bases. Germline V gene data show CDR1 as MDHEN and CDR2 as SYDVKM. This CDR3 is 15 amino acids long. The CDR3 DNA reads as TGTGCCAGCAGTTTAACGGGGGGAGGTTACACTGAAGCTTTCTTT. Translated: CASSLTGGGYTEAFF.

This chain connects TRBV5-6 to TRBJ2-5, with 8 nucleotides matching TRBD1. V dropped 3 bases and J dropped 3; count of bases not matched to a gene: 10. Germline loops: CDR1 SGHDT, CDR2 YYEEEE. The CDR3 has 16 amino acids. CDR3 protein: CASSWTQQGVEETQYF. For the CDR3, the DNA is TGTGCCAGCAGCTGGACCCAACAGGGGGTCGAAGAGACCCAGTACTTC.

The chain links TRBV11-2 to TRBJ2-3; tentative D call: TRBD2 (6 bases). CDR3 size: 13 residues. Germline lookup yields CDR1 SGHAT and CDR2 FQNNGV. Trimming stripped 9 bases from V and 2 bases from J, with 12 bases between. The CDR3 sequence is CASMGGYTDTQYF. The CDR3 DNA reads as TGTGCCAGTATGGGGGGATACACAGATACGCAGTATTTT.

V gene TRBV10-3 combines with J gene TRBJ1-1; 8 bases map to TRBD1. CDR3 size: 15 residues. With V trimmed by 8 bases and J by 0 bases, 8 bases remained unmatched. Germline CDR1 and CDR2: ENHRY and SYGVKD. The CDR3 spells CAIRDRRGMNTEAFF. In nucleotides, the CDR3 is TGTGCCATCCGGGACAGGCGAGGCATGAACACTGAAGCTTTCTTT.

The chain combines TRBV13 with TRBJ2-2, with 12 bases matching TRBD2. Losses at the gene ends were 5 bases for V and 4 bases for J; bases not matched to a gene: 8. The length of the CDR3 is 17 residues. In germline, CDR1 is PRHDT, CDR2 FYEKMQ (reference sequence). For the CDR3, the DNA is TGTGCCAGCAGCCAGAGGACTAGCGGGGATAGCACCGGGGAGCTGTTTTTT. Its translation is CASSQRTSGDSTGELFF.

The chain is built from TRBV14 and TRBJ2-1, with 15 bases identical to TRBD2. Unmatched junction bases numbered 6, after V lost 4 bases and J lost 2 bases. Germline-derived CDR1 and CDR2 are SGHDN and FVKESK. This CDR3 is built from 18 residues. This CDR3 reads CASSPGLAGGRPYNEQFF. For the CDR3, the DNA is TGTGCCAGCAGCCCCGGACTAGCGGGAGGGCGGCCCTACAATGAGCAGTTCTTC.

The chain has TRBV5-1 and TRBJ1-2; TRBD1 agrees at 7 bases. V lost 4 bases and J lost 7; bases outside the gene matches: 10. Germline CDR1 and CDR2: SGHRS and YFSETQ. The CDR3 sequence is 14 residues long. The CDR3 sequence is CASSPGDSRSGYTF. Here the CDR3 DNA reads TGCGCCAGCAGCCCAGGGGACAGTCGCTCTGGCTACACCTTC.

The V and J genes are TRBV5-1 and TRBJ2-7, with TRBD2 matching 7 bases. The germline gives CDR1 SGHRS, CDR2 YFSETQ. J lost 2 bases, V lost 3 bases, and 26 bases had no gene match. The CDR3 spans 21 residues. The CDR3 DNA is TGCGCCAGCAGCTCCCAAGAGGCTAGCGGACCCCGCCACTCCCGGGCCTACGAGCAGTACTTC. This encodes CASSSQEASGPRHSRAYEQYF.

The rearrangement joins TRBV5-1 to TRBJ2-7; 9 nucleotides align to TRBD2. The germline CDR1 and CDR2 sequences are SGHRS and YFSETQ. CDR3 length: 14 amino acids. V was pared by 0 bases and J by 5 bases, with 3 bases of the junction left unmatched. CDR3 coding DNA: TGCGCCAGCAGCTTGGTAGCGGGGGCCGACGAGCAGTACTTC. It yields the protein CASSLVAGADEQYF.

The V call is TRBV7-6, the J call TRBJ2-2; tentatively, D is TRBD1 (5 bases). Germline V lookup: CDR1 SGHVS, CDR2 FNYEAQ. The CDR3 has 17 residues. V lost 0 bases, J lost 0 bases, and 11 bases lay in between. CDR3 amino acids: CASSLAEGHSNTGELFF. As DNA, the CDR3 is TGTGCCAGCAGCTTAGCGGAAGGACATTCGAACACCGGGGAGCTGTTTTTT. The variable domain in full, completed from reference TRBV7-6 and TRBJ2-2, reads GAGVSQSPRYKVTKRGQDVALRCDPISGHVSLYWYRQALGQGPEFLTYFNYEAQQDKSGLPNDRFSAERPEGSISTLTIQRTEQRDSAMYRCASSLAEGHSNTGELFFGEGSRLTVL.

The chain recombines TRBV18 with TRBJ2-5, with TRBD1 as a possible D gene (6 bases). The germline CDR1 and CDR2 sequences are KGHSH and LQKENI. Trimming left V 2 bases short and J 3 bases short, with 13 bases between. The CDR3 length is 15 residues. The CDR3 nucleotides are TGTGCCAGCTCACCAAGGATAGGACAGAAAGAGACCCAGTACTTC. Protein: CASSPRIGQKETQYF.